One and the same sample provided the 7 T cell receptor beta chains below, sequenced in a study of T cells after yellow fever vaccination. MiXCR was run by TCRdb on the 5' RACE reads, yielding one entry per CDR3 protein. This repertoire shows fewer than 450,000 distinct CDR3 sequences, approximately 10% found once; its top ten account for about 17%. The sample consisted of PBMCs, taken on the day of the first yellow fever vaccination. All receptors come from a man younger than 35 who received the YFV17D yellow fever vaccine.

The CDR3 here is CASSWDRGTFQPQHF. Written as DNA, the CDR3 is TGTGCCAGCAGTTGGGACAGGGGTACGTTCCAGCCCCAGCATTTT. The chain has TRBV28 and TRBJ1-5; 10 bases line up with TRBD1. Losses at the gene ends were 4 bases for V and 7 bases for J; bases not matched to a gene: 7. Germline CDR1 MDHEN, CDR2 SYDVKM. The CDR3 loop spans 15 amino acids.

This clonotype was seen more than once but under ten times. J is TRBJ2-3 and V is TRBV6-5, with TRBD2 as a possible D gene (5 bases). The CDR3 is made up of 12 amino acids. Germline CDR1 MNHEY, CDR2 SVGAGI. V lost 2 bases and J 7 bases, leaving 7 bases between the germline ends. The CDR3 DNA is TGTGCCAGCAGTTACGGCGGGTATACGCAGTATTTT. Translation gives CASSYGGYTQYF.

This clonotype was seen more than once but under ten times. The J gene is TRBJ2-7, the V gene TRBV6-9, with TRBD1 identical over 8 bases. The CDR3 contains 15 residues. Germline V CDR1 and CDR2: MNHGY, SVAAGI. Trimming took 6 bases from V and 6 from J; bases not matched to a gene: 13. The CDR3 protein is CASRRPGTGEPEQYV. The CDR3 DNA sequence: TGTGCCAGCAGACGTCCCGGGACAGGTGAACCCGAGCAGTACGTC.

The CDR3 DNA sequence: TGCAGTGCTAGCCGGGTCGGGACAGATACGCAGTATTTT. It encodes CSASRVGTDTQYF. This chain joins TRBV20-1 and TRBJ2-3; D uncertain. From germline, CDR1 is DFQATT and CDR2 SNEGSKA (reference sequence). This CDR3 is built from 13 residues. V was clipped by 3 bases and J by 3 bases, with 10 bases between them.

This clonotype was counted only a few times. The V and J genes are TRBV7-2 and TRBJ1-1, with D uncertain. The V gene's germline CDR1 is SGHTA and CDR2 FQGNSA. The ends were cut back, 0 bases at V and 2 bases at J, with 10 bases in the middle. This CDR3 has 15 residues. CDR3 bases: TGTGCCAGCAGCTTAGCGGGTGGTATCAACACTGAAGCTTTCTTT. It is translated as CASSLAGGINTEAFF.

This clonotype was found a few times. V and J are TRBV14 and TRBJ2-1; no definite D call. V lost 4 bases and J lost 14, with 15 bases in between. CDR3 length: 12 amino acids. Germline-derived CDR1 and CDR2 are SGHDN and FVKESK. The CDR3 DNA reads as TGTGCCAGCAGCCGTACCGGGCCCGGTAAGTTCTTC. It encodes CASSRTGPGKFF.

The chain has TRBV6-2 or TRBV6-3 and TRBJ1-6; a possible D gene is TRBD1 (6 bases). The CDR3 covers 14 residues. Deletions cut 2 bases from V and 10 bases from J, with 12 bases between. Germline CDR1 is MNHEY and CDR2 is SVGEGT. This CDR3 reads CASSYGAGESPLHF. The CDR3 bases are TGTGCCAGCAGTTACGGGGCAGGGGAATCACCCCTCCACTTT.